This T cell receptor beta chain was documented in a study of patients and donors after allogeneic stem cell transplantation. Each CDR3 protein is one row after TCRdb ran MiXCR on the RT-PCR reads. The top ten hold about 50% of the sample, which has around 150,000 distinct CDR3 sequences, roughly 35% seen once. The CDR3 loop spans 14 amino acids. Germline V CDR1 and CDR2: SGHRS, YFSETQ. The V end lost 2 bases, the J end lost 3 bases, and 11 bases lay between the germline ends. Sequencing was carried out using blood, either unsorted or a sorted T cell fraction (not recorded which). This rearrangement joins TRBV5-1 to TRBJ1-1; D is uncertain. The source is a human donor who was either an allogeneic HSCT recipient or a stem cell or donor lymphocyte infusion donor (not recorded which). It is not recorded whose cells these are; they may come from a transplant donor. The CDR3 nucleotides are TGCGCCAGCAGCTTCGGGCCATGGGACACTGAAGCTTTCTTT. Amino acids: CASSFGPWDTEAFF.